This T cell receptor beta chain was recorded in a study of OX40 agonist ivuxolimab in advanced cancers. Broader study findings: CD4+ and CD8+ blood T cells expanded clonally by week 6 at 0.1 to 3.0 mg/kg. No determination was made of the antigen specificity of the expanded peripheral T cells.

With regard to this clone: Antigen: not known.

TCRdb's copy holds only in-frame clones and misses some; the assay was immunoSEQ multiplex PCR. Counted here are fewer than 70,000 clones, 91% occurring once; the ten biggest clones make up roughly 0.44%. The length of the CDR3 is 14 residues. Trimming cost V 5 bases and J 6 bases, with 13 bases left between them. Germline V gene sequence: CDR1 SGHAT, CDR2 FQNNGV. The origin of this receptor is an adult with an advanced solid tumor such as melanoma, head and neck, liver or kidney cancer. Here the sequenced sample was CD4+ or CD8+ T cells sorted from blood, taken in a trial of the OX40 agonist ivuxolimab. The V gene is TRBV11-2, the J gene TRBJ2-2; the D is unclear. This chain's CDR3 is CASSVSNRAGELFF. The CDR3, as DNA: TGTGCCAGCAGCGTATCGAATCGAGCCGGGGAGCTGTTTTTT.